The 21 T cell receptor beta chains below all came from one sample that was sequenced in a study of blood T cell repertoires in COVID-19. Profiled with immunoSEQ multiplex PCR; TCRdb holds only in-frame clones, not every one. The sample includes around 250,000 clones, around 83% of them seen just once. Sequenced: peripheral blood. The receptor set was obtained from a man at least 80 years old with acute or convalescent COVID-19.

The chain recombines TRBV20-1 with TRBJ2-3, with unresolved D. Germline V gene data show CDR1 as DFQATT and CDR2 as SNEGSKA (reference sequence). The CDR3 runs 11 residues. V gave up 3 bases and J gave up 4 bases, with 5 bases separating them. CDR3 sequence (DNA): TGCAGTGCTAGGAGCCCAGATACGCAGTATTTT. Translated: CSARSPDTQYF.

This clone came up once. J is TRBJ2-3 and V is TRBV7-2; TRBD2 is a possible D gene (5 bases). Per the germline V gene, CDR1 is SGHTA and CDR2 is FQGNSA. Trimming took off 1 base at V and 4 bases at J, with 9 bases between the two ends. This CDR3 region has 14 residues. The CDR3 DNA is TGTGCCAGCAGCTTAGTAGCGACCTCAGATACGCAGTATTTT. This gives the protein CASSLVATSDTQYF.

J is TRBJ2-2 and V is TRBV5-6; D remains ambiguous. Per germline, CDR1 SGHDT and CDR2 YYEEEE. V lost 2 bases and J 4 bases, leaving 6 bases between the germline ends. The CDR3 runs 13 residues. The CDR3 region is CASSFPFTGELFF. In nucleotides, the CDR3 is TGTGCCAGCAGCTTCCCCTTCACCGGGGAGCTGTTTTTT.

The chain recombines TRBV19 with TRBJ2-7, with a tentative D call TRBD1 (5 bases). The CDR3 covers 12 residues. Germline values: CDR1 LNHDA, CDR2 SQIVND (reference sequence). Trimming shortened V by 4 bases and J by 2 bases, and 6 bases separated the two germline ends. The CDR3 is CASSKGAYEQYF. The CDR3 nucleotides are TGTGCCAGTAGTAAAGGGGCCTACGAGCAGTACTTC.

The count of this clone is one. CDR3 DNA: TGTGCCAGCTCACCACCGAACAGGGACTATGGCTACACCTTC. This codes for CASSPPNRDYGYTF. The J gene is TRBJ1-2, the V gene TRBV18; a possible D gene is TRBD1 (6 bases). This CDR3 spans 14 amino acids. Germline values: CDR1 KGHSH, CDR2 LQKENI. V was clipped by 0 bases and J by 3 bases, with 8 bases between them. The complete variable domain, with remaining parts taken from reference TRBV18 and TRBJ1-2, reads NAGVMQNPRHLVRRRGQEARLRCSPMKGHSHVYWYRQLPEEGLKFMVYLQKENIIDESGMPKERFSAEFPKEGPSILRIQQVVRGDSAAYFCASSPPNRDYGYTFGSGTRLTVV.

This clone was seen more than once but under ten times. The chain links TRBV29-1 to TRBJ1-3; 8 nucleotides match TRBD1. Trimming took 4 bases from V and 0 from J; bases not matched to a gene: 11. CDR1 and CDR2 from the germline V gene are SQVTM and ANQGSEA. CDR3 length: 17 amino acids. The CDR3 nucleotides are TGCAGCGTTGGGGGGGGGACAGGTTCCACCTCTGGAAACACCATATATTTT. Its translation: CSVGGGTGSTSGNTIYF.

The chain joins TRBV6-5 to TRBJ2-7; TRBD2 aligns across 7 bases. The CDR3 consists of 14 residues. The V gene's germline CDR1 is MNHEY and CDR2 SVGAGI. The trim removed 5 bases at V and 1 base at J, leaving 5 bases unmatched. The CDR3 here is CASSLREGSYEQYF. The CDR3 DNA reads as TGTGCCAGCAGTCTAAGGGAGGGATCCTACGAGCAGTACTTC.

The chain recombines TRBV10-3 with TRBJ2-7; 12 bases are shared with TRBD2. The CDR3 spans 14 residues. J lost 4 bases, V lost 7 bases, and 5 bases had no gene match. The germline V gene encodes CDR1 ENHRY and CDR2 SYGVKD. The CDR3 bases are TGTGCCATCACTAGCGGGAGGGCCCGTTACGAGCAGTACTTC. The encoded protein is CAITSGRARYEQYF.

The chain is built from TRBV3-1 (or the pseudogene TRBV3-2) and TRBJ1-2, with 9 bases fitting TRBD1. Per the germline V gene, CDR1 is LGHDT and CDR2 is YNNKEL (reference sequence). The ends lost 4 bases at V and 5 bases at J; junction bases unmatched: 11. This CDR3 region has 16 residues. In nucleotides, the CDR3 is TGTGCCAGCAGCCGCAATACAGGGGGCTTAACGTATGGCTACACCTTC. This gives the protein CASSRNTGGLTYGYTF.

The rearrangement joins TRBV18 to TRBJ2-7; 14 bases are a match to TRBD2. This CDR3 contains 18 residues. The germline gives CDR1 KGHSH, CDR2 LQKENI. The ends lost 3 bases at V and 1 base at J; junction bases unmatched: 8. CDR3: CASSPQTSGRGFSYEQYF. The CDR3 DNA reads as TGTGCCAGCTCACCGCAGACTAGCGGGAGGGGGTTTTCCTACGAGCAGTACTTC.

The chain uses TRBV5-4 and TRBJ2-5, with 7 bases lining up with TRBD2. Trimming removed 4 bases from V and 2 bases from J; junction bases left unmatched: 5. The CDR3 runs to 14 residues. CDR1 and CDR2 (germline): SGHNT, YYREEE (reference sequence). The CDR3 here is CASSPPGLQETQYF. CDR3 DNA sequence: TGTGCCAGCAGCCCACCGGGACTACAAGAGACCCAGTACTTC.

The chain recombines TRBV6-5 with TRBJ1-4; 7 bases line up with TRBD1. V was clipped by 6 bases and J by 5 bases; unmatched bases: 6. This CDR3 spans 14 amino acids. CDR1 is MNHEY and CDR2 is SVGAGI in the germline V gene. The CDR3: CASSPDRVNEKLFF. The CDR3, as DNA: TGTGCCAGCAGCCCCGACAGGGTGAATGAAAAACTGTTTTTT.

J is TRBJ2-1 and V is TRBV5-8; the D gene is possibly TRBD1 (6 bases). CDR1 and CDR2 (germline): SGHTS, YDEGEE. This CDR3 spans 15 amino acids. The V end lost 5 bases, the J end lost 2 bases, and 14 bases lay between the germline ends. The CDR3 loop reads CASRTRTVTYNEQFF. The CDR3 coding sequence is TGTGCCAGCAGGACCCGGACAGTTACCTACAATGAGCAGTTCTTC.

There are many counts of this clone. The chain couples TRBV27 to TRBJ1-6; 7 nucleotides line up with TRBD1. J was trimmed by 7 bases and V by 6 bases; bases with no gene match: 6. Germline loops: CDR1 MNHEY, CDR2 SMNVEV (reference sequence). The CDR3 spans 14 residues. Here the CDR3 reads CASRTQGVNSPLHF. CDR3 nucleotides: TGTGCCAGCAGGACCCAGGGGGTGAATTCACCCCTCCACTTT.

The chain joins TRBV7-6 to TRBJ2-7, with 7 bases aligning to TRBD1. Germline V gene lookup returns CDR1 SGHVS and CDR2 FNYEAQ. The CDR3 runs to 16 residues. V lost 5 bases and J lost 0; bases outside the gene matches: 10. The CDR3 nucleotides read TGTGCCAGCAGCGAATCCGGGACAGTGAGCTCCTACGAGCAGTACTTC. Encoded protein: CASSESGTVSSYEQYF.

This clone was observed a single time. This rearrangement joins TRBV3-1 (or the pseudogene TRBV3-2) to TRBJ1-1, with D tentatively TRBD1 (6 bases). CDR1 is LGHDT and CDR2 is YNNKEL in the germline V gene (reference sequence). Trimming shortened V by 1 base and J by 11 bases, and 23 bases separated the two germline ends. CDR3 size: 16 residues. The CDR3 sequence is CASSQVTQHRGSKAFF. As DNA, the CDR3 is TGTGCCAGCAGCCAAGTCACCCAACATAGGGGGTCGAAGGCTTTCTTT.

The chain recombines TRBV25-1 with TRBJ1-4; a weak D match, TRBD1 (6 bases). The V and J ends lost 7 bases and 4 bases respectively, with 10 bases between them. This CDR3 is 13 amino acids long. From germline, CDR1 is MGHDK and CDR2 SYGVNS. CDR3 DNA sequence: TGTGCCAGCAAGGACAGAAGTAATGAAAAACTGTTTTTT. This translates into CASKDRSNEKLFF.

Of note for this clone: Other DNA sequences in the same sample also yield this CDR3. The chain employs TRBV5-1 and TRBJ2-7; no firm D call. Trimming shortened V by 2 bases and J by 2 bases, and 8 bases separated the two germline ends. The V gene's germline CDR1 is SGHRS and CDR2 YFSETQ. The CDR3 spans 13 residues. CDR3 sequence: CASSLGGTYEQYF. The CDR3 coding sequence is TGCGCCAGCAGCTTAGGCGGAACCTACGAGCAGTACTTC.

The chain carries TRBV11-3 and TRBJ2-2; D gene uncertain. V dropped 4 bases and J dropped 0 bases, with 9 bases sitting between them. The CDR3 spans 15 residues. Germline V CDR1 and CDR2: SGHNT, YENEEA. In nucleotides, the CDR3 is TGTGCCAGCAGCTCTGGTGGAGCGAACACCGGGGAGCTGTTTTTT. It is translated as CASSSGGANTGELFF.

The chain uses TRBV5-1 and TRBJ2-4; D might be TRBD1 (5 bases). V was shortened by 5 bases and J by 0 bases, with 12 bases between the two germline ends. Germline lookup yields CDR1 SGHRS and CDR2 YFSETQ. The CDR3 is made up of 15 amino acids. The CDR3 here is CASRQVPLAKNIQYF. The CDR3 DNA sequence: TGCGCCAGCAGACAGGTTCCACTAGCCAAAAACATTCAGTACTTC.

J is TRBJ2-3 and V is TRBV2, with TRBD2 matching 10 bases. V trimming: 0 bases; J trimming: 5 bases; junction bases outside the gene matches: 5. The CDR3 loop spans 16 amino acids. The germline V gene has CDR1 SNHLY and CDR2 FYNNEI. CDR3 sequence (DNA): TGTGCCAGCAGTGAAGCTGGGCCTAGCGGGAGAGATACGCAGTATTTT. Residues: CASSEAGPSGRDTQYF.